Following are 2 T cell receptor beta chains from one sample sequenced in a study of blood T cell repertoires in COVID-19. The table came from immunoSEQ multiplex PCR; TCRdb's copy has only in-frame clones and leaves some out. Here the sample spans roughly 400,000 clones, 80% to 95% being singletons. Sequenced: PBMCs or T cells enriched from blood (not recorded which). Every receptor here comes from a man between 18 and 29 years old who had recovered from COVID-19.

The CDR3 DNA sequence: TGTGCCAGTTTCCGGACAGGGGCCTTTCGGGAGCAGTACTTC. It is translated as CASFRTGAFREQYF. The J gene is TRBJ2-7, the V gene TRBV2, with TRBD1 matching 9 bases. The CDR3 sequence is 14 residues long. Germline V gene lookup returns CDR1 SNHLY and CDR2 FYNNEI. V trimming: 9 bases; J trimming: 7 bases; junction bases outside the gene matches: 13.

The genes are TRBV4-1 and TRBJ1-2, with TRBD1 identical over 8 bases. CDR1 and CDR2 from the germline V gene are MGHRA and YSYEKL. Trimming at V came to 4 bases and at J to 1 base, leaving 14 bases not matched to a gene. The CDR3 loop spans 18 amino acids. CDR3 region: CASSLGEGQAWDNYGYTF. CDR3 bases: TGCGCCAGCAGCCTTGGGGAGGGACAGGCCTGGGATAACTATGGCTACACCTTC.